The rows below give T cell receptor beta chains drawn from one sample of a study of shared clonotypes between healthy human individuals. The table came from immunoSEQ multiplex PCR; TCRdb's copy has only in-frame clones and leaves some out. The sample lists roughly 2,000,000 clones; around 95% were seen once. Sequencing was carried out using naive CD8+ T cells from PBMCs. Source of these receptors: a man aged 18 to 30 in good health. Some clones in this sample may be carry-over from other donors' samples. CDR3s include the opening cysteine and the closing phenylalanine or tryptophan. A D gene is named only where the DNA matches it firmly. Only some rows state a clone size, as once, few, many or a class for expanded clones.

CDR3 protein: CASSDRQGLTDTQYF
CDR3 DNA: TGTGCCAGCAGCGATAGACAGGGCCTAACAGATACGCAGTATTTT
CDR3 length: 15
clone size: .
J gene: TRBJ2-3
V gene: TRBV7-2
D gene: TRBD1

CDR3 protein: CASSLVLSRETQYF
CDR3 DNA: TGCGCCAGCAGCTTGGTGTTATCGCGAGAGACCCAGTACTTC
CDR3 length: 14
clone size: .
J gene: TRBJ2-5
V gene: TRBV5-1
D gene: .

CDR3 protein: CASSQRLTGTGKNNEQFF
CDR3 DNA: TGCGCCAGCAGCCAACGGCTGACCGGGACAGGGAAGAACAATGAGCAGTTCTTC
CDR3 length: 18
clone size: .
J gene: TRBJ2-1
V gene: TRBV4-3
D gene: TRBD1

CDR3 protein: CASSLLGTGISNEQFF
CDR3 DNA: TGTGCCAGCAGTTTGTTAGGGACAGGGATATCGAATGAGCAGTTCTTC
CDR3 length: 16
clone size: .
J gene: TRBJ2-1
V gene: TRBV28
D gene: TRBD1

CDR3 protein: CASSRQGANNEQFF
CDR3 DNA: TGTGCCAGCTCCCGACAGGGGGCAAACAATGAGCAGTTCTTC
CDR3 length: 14
clone size: .
J gene: TRBJ2-1
V gene: TRBV25-1
D gene: TRBD1

CDR3 protein: CASSADRDYGYTF
CDR3 DNA: TGTGCCAGCAGCGCGGACAGAGACTATGGCTACACCTTC
CDR3 length: 13
clone size: few
J gene: TRBJ1-2
V gene: TRBV9
D gene: .

CDR3 protein: CASSLGGRAGANVLTF
CDR3 DNA: TGTGCCAGCAGCTTAGGTGGCAGGGCTGGGGCCAACGTCCTGACTTTC
CDR3 length: 16
clone size: .
J gene: TRBJ2-6
V gene: TRBV11-2
D gene: .

CDR3 protein: CASSLSPGLAGEGTQYF
CDR3 DNA: TGTGCCAGCAGTTTATCGCCGGGACTAGCGGGAGAGGGCACGCAGTATTTT
CDR3 length: 17
clone size: .
J gene: TRBJ2-3
V gene: TRBV27
D gene: TRBD2

CDR3 protein: CASSPIRTGDSNQPQHF
CDR3 DNA: TGTGCCAGCAGCCCTATCCGGACAGGGGATAGCAATCAGCCCCAGCATTTT
CDR3 length: 17
clone size: .
J gene: TRBJ1-5
V gene: TRBV7-8
D gene: TRBD1

CDR3 protein: CASSQSLRVNTEAFF
CDR3 DNA: TGCGCCAGCAGCCAATCGTTGAGGGTGAACACTGAAGCTTTCTTT
CDR3 length: 15
clone size: .
J gene: TRBJ1-1
V gene: TRBV4-1
D gene: .

CDR3 protein: CSVESQGLGTDTQYF
CDR3 DNA: TGCAGCGTTGAATCCCAGGGCTTAGGAACAGATACGCAGTATTTT
CDR3 length: 15
clone size: .
J gene: TRBJ2-3
V gene: TRBV29-1
D gene: .

CDR3 protein: CASSLSGRGRAEETQYF
CDR3 DNA: TGTGCCAGCAGCTTATCGGGACGCGGGAGGGCCGAAGAGACCCAGTACTTC
CDR3 length: 17
clone size: .
J gene: TRBJ2-5
V gene: TRBV7-2
D gene: TRBD2

CDR3 protein: CASSSRGTGIHEQYF
CDR3 DNA: TGTGCCAGCAGCTCTCGCGGGACAGGGATCCACGAGCAGTACTTC
CDR3 length: 15
clone size: .
J gene: TRBJ2-7
V gene: TRBV7-2
D gene: TRBD1

CDR3 protein: CASSPGVSGANVLTF
CDR3 DNA: TGTGCCAGCAGTCCGGGCGTCTCTGGGGCCAACGTCCTGACTTTC
CDR3 length: 15
clone size: .
J gene: TRBJ2-6
V gene: TRBV27
D gene: .

CDR3 protein: CASSWGKQNYGYTF
CDR3 DNA: TGCGCCAGCAGCTGGGGAAAGCAGAACTATGGCTACACCTTC
CDR3 length: 14
clone size: .
J gene: TRBJ1-2
V gene: TRBV5-1
D gene: .

CDR3 protein: CSAYGLAGRSPYEQYF
CDR3 DNA: TGCAGCGCCTACGGACTAGCGGGACGATCCCCCTACGAGCAGTACTTC
CDR3 length: 16
clone size: .
J gene: TRBJ2-7
V gene: TRBV29-1
D gene: TRBD2

CDR3 protein: CASSYSTGGTEAFF
CDR3 DNA: TGTGCCAGCAGTTACTCGACAGGGGGCACTGAAGCTTTCTTT
CDR3 length: 14
clone size: .
J gene: TRBJ1-1
V gene: TRBV6-6
D gene: TRBD1

CDR3 protein: CSVEDRNWPGRTDTQYF
CDR3 DNA: TGCAGCGTTGAAGACCGGAATTGGCCGGGCCGCACAGATACGCAGTATTTT
CDR3 length: 17
clone size: .
J gene: TRBJ2-3
V gene: TRBV29-1
D gene: .

CDR3 protein: CASSGTDGNQPQHF
CDR3 DNA: TGTGCCAGCAGTGGGACGGACGGCAATCAGCCCCAGCATTTT
CDR3 length: 14
clone size: .
J gene: TRBJ1-5
V gene: TRBV25-1
D gene: .

CDR3 protein: CASSVAGGLNQPQHF
CDR3 DNA: TGTGCCAGCAGCGTAGCTGGGGGTCTCAATCAGCCCCAGCATTTT
CDR3 length: 15
clone size: .
J gene: TRBJ1-5
V gene: TRBV9
D gene: .

CDR3 protein: CAGHRGGGTGELFF
CDR3 DNA: TGTGCCGGACACAGGGGCGGGGGGACCGGGGAGCTGTTTTTT
CDR3 length: 14
clone size: .
J gene: TRBJ2-2
V gene: TRBV2
D gene: .

CDR3 protein: CATSVARGLSNEQYF
CDR3 DNA: TGTGCCACCAGCGTCGCCAGGGGGCTGTCTAACGAGCAGTACTTC
CDR3 length: 15
clone size: once
J gene: TRBJ2-7
V gene: TRBV15
D gene: TRBD1

CDR3 protein: CASSQGRSGQGRTYEQYF
CDR3 DNA: TGTGCCAGCAGCCAAGGCCGTTCGGGTCAGGGTAGAACCTACGAGCAGTACTTC
CDR3 length: 18
clone size: .
J gene: TRBJ2-7
V gene: TRBV14
D gene: .

CDR3 protein: CASSSMEGISGNTIYF
CDR3 DNA: TGTGCCAGCAGTTCGATGGAGGGAATATCTGGAAACACCATATATTTT
CDR3 length: 16
clone size: .
J gene: TRBJ1-3
V gene: TRBV28
D gene: .

CDR3 protein: CASSPPSTHGEYNEQFF
CDR3 DNA: TGTGCCAGCAGTCCACCGTCGACACACGGGGAATACAATGAGCAGTTCTTC
CDR3 length: 17
clone size: .
J gene: TRBJ2-1
V gene: TRBV27
D gene: .

CDR3 protein: CASSYAQGPYNEQFF
CDR3 DNA: TGTGCCAGCAGTTACGCCCAGGGCCCTTACAATGAGCAGTTCTTC
CDR3 length: 15
clone size: .
J gene: TRBJ2-1
V gene: TRBV6-5
D gene: .

CDR3 protein: CASRLLALSTDTQYF
CDR3 DNA: TGTGCCAGCAGGCTCCTAGCCCTTAGCACAGATACGCAGTATTTT
CDR3 length: 15
clone size: .
J gene: TRBJ2-3
V gene: TRBV6-5
D gene: .

CDR3 protein: CASSYQLNQPQHF
CDR3 DNA: TGTGCCAGCAGTTACCAGCTAAATCAGCCCCAGCATTTT
CDR3 length: 13
clone size: .
J gene: TRBJ1-5
V gene: TRBV27
D gene: .

CDR3 protein: CASSQGGVSEQYF
CDR3 DNA: TGTGCCAGCAGCCAAGGGGGGGTGAGCGAGCAGTACTTC
CDR3 length: 13
clone size: .
J gene: TRBJ2-7
V gene: TRBV14
D gene: .

CDR3 protein: CASSSGQGAYEQYF
CDR3 DNA: TGTGCCAGCAGTTCGGGACAGGGGGCCTACGAGCAGTACTTC
CDR3 length: 14
clone size: .
J gene: TRBJ2-7
V gene: TRBV27
D gene: TRBD1

CDR3 protein: CASSLAPGSGTGELFF
CDR3 DNA: TGTGCCAGCAGCCTCGCACCTGGTTCGGGGACCGGGGAGCTGTTTTTT
CDR3 length: 16
clone size: .
J gene: TRBJ2-2
V gene: TRBV27
D gene: .

CDR3 protein: CASTPPSRDLRTQYF
CDR3 DNA: TGTGCCAGCACGCCCCCCTCTAGGGATCTTAGGACCCAGTACTTC
CDR3 length: 15
clone size: once
J gene: TRBJ2-5
V gene: TRBV2
D gene: .

CDR3 protein: CASSLEQGAPPVSEAFF
CDR3 DNA: TGTGCCAGCAGCTTAGAACAGGGGGCCCCCCCGGTGTCTGAAGCTTTCTTT
CDR3 length: 17
clone size: .
J gene: TRBJ1-1
V gene: TRBV7-9
D gene: TRBD1

CDR3 protein: CASSSGLAGGNEQFF
CDR3 DNA: TGTGCCAGCAGTTCCGGACTAGCGGGAGGTAATGAGCAGTTCTTC
CDR3 length: 15
clone size: .
J gene: TRBJ2-1
V gene: TRBV27
D gene: TRBD2